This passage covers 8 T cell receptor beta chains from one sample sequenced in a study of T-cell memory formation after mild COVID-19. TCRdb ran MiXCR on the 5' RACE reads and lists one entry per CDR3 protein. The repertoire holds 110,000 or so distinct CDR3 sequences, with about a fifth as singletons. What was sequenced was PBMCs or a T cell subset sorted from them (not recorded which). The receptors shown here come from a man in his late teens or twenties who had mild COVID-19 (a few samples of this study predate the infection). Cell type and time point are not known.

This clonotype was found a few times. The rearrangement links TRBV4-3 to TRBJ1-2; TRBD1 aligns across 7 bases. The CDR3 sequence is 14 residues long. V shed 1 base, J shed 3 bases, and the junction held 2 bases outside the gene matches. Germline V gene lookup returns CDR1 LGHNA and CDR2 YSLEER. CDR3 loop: CASSQADRDYGYTF. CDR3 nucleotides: TGCGCCAGCAGCCAAGCAGACAGGGACTATGGCTACACCTTC.

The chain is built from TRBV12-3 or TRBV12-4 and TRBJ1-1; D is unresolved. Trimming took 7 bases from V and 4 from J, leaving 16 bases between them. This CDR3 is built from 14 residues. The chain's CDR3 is CASTTLSGATEAFF. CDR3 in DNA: TGTGCCAGCACCACCCTGAGTGGAGCCACTGAAGCTTTCTTT.

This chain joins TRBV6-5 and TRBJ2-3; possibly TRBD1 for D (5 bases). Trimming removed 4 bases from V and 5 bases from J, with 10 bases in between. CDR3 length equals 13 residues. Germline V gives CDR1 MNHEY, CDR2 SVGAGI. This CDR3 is CASSSHRKDTQYF. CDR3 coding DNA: TGTGCCAGCAGTTCGCACAGGAAAGATACGCAGTATTTT.

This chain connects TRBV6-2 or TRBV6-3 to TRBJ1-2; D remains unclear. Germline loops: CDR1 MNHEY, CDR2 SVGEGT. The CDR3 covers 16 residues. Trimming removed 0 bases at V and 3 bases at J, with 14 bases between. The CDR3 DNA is TGTGCCAGCAGTTACTCGGGCCTTTCCAGCGACTATGGCTACACCTTC. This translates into CASSYSGLSSDYGYTF.

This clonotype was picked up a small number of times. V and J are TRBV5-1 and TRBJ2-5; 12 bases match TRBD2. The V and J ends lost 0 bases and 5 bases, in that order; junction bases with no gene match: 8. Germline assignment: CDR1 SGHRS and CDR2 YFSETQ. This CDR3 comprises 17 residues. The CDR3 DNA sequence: TGCGCCAGCAGCTTGGCCCCTAGCGGGGGGGCTGGGGAGACCCAGTACTTC. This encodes CASSLAPSGGAGETQYF.

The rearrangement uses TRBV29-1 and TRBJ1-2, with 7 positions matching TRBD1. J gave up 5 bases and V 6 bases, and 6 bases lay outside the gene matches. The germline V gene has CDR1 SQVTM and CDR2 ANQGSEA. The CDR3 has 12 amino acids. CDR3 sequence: CSVETGKYGYTF. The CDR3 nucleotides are TGCAGCGTGGAGACAGGGAAGTATGGCTACACCTTC.

DNA for the CDR3: TGTGCCAGCAGCTTATTTTTACTAGGGAACCAAGAGACCCAGTACTTC. The encoded protein is CASSLFLLGNQETQYF. This sequence joins TRBV7-9 and TRBJ2-5, with D perhaps matching TRBD2 (5 bases). V lost 2 bases and J 0 bases, leaving 13 bases between the germline ends. The CDR3 totals 16 residues. The germline V gene encodes CDR1 SEHNR and CDR2 FQNEAQ (reference sequence).

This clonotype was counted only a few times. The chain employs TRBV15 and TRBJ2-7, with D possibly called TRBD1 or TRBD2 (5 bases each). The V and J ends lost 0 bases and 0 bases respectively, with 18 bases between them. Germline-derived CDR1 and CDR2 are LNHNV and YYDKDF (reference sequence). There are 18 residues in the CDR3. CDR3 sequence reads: CATSRDFPGRRASYEQYF. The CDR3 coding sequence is TGTGCCACCAGCAGAGATTTCCCAGGGAGAAGGGCCTCCTACGAGCAGTACTTC.